This entry lists 8 T cell receptor beta chains sequenced from one sample in a study of T cells in Graves' hyperthyroidism and ophthalmopathy. RNA transcripts provided the source from which TCR beta CDR3 regions were amplified. The HTBI primer set drove a first-round RT-PCR of the TCR CDR3. TCRdb re-analysed the multiplex PCR reads in MiXCR, keeping a single row per CDR3 protein. This sample has 350,000 to 450,000 distinct CDR3 sequences, with about 15% found just once. The material sequenced was blood. Receptors originate from a woman in her fifties or sixties with Graves' hyperthyroidism.

This clonotype occurred many times. This sequence joins TRBV3-1 and TRBJ1-2; a weak D match, TRBD1 (6 bases). CDR3 length: 15 residues. CDR1 and CDR2 (germline): LGHDT, YNNKEL (reference sequence). Trimming cost V 0 bases and J 6 bases, with 14 bases left between them. The CDR3 nucleotides are TGTGCCAGCAGCCAAGATTGGGGGCCGCACGATGGCTACACCTTC. Its translation is CASSQDWGPHDGYTF.

This clonotype was seen more than once but under ten times. The rearrangement links TRBV25-1 to TRBJ1-3; D may be TRBD1 (5 bases). The V end was cut by 2 bases, the J end by 4 bases, with 9 bases between. Germline CDR1 reads MGHDK; CDR2 reads SYGVNS. This CDR3 region has 14 residues. The chain's CDR3 is CASSEQGSGNTIYF. The CDR3 DNA follows: TGTGCCAGCAGTGAACAGGGCTCAGGAAACACCATATATTTT.

In its sample, this clonotype was seen many times. The chain recombines TRBV7-3 with TRBJ1-2; 9 bases are a match to TRBD1. The CDR3 has 14 amino acids. The V and J ends lost 5 bases and 7 bases, in that order; junction bases with no gene match: 8. CDR1 is SGHTA, CDR2 FQGTGA, per germline. The CDR3 here is CASSPSQGAGGYTF. DNA for the CDR3: TGTGCCAGCAGCCCATCACAGGGGGCGGGTGGCTACACCTTC.

This clonotype showed up many times. V usage is TRBV6-1 and J usage is TRBJ1-5, with no clear D. V was cut by 4 bases and J by 2 bases, with 12 bases left in between. The germline V gene has CDR1 MNHNS and CDR2 SASEGT. This CDR3 has 15 residues. In DNA form, the CDR3 reads TGTGCCAGCAGTGTCCCCTTGAGTGGCAATCAGCCCCAGCATTTT. Translated, it gives CASSVPLSGNQPQHF.

Many counts were recorded for this clonotype. The gene calls are TRBV2 and TRBJ2-7; TRBD2 aligns across 10 bases. V was clipped by 4 bases and J by 7 bases; unmatched bases: 7. CDR1 and CDR2 (germline): SNHLY, FYNNEI. The CDR3 contains 14 residues. CDR3 protein: CASSGAGGPGEQYF. The CDR3 nucleotides read TGTGCCAGCAGTGGAGCGGGAGGGCCGGGTGAGCAGTACTTC.

This clonotype was seen at least ten times. The CDR3 coding sequence is TGTGCCAGCAGTGAGGGGGACAGTCGAACGCAGTATTTT. This encodes CASSEGDSRTQYF. V usage is TRBV2 and J usage is TRBJ2-3, with 7 bases aligning to TRBD1. The germline gives CDR1 SNHLY, CDR2 FYNNEI. This CDR3 is built from 13 residues. J was trimmed by 9 bases and V by 3 bases; bases with no gene match: 6.

This clonotype was seen at least ten times. The chain uses TRBV11-3 and TRBJ2-1, with D unresolved. Trimming cost V 0 bases and J 5 bases, with 11 bases left between them. CDR1 SGHNT and CDR2 YENEEA come from the germline V gene. CDR3 length equals 15 residues. CDR3 sequence reads: CASSLEGRGDNEQFF. The CDR3 DNA is TGTGCCAGCAGCTTAGAAGGGCGCGGAGACAATGAGCAGTTCTTC.

This clonotype was recorded many times. This chain connects TRBV28 to TRBJ2-3; D ambiguous. Germline V gene sequence: CDR1 MDHEN, CDR2 SYDVKM. The CDR3 contains 17 residues. The ends were cut back, 2 bases at V and 0 bases at J, with 15 bases in the middle. The CDR3 sequence is CASSLALGSASTDTQYF. The CDR3 DNA reads as TGTGCCAGCAGTTTAGCTTTGGGGTCCGCTAGCACAGATACGCAGTATTTT.